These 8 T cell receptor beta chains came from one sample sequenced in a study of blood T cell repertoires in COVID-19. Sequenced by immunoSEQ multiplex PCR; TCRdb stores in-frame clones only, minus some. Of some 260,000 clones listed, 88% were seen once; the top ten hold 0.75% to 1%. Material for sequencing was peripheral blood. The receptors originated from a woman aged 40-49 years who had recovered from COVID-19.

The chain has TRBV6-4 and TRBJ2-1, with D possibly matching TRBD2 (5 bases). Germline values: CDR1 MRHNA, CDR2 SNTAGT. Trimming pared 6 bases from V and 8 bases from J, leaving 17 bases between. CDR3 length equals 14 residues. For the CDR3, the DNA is TGTGCCAGCAGCCCCGGGCCCCTCGGGGATGAGCAGTTCTTC. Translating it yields CASSPGPLGDEQFF.

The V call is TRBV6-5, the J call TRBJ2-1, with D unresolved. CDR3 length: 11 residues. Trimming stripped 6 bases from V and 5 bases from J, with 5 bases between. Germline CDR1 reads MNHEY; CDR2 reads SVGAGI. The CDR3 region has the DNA TGTGCCAGCAGGGCAAACAATGAGCAGTTCTTC. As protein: CASRANNEQFF.

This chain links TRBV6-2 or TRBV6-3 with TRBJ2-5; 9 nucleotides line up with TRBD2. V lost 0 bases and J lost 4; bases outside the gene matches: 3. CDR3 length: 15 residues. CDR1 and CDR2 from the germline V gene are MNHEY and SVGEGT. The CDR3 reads CASSYSSGGTETQYF. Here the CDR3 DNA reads TGTGCCAGCAGTTACTCGAGCGGGGGGACAGAGACCCAGTACTTC.

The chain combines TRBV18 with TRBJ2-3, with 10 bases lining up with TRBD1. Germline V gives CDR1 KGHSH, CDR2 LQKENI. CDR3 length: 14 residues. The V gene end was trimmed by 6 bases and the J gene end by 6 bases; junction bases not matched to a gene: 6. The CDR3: CASSPGTGVDTQYF. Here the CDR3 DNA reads TGTGCCAGCTCCCCAGGGACAGGGGTGGATACGCAGTATTTT.

CDR3 nucleotide sequence: TGTGCCAGCAGTGCAGTACAGGGGAGCTATGGCTACACCTTC. This codes for CASSAVQGSYGYTF. J is TRBJ1-2 and V is TRBV6-6; the match to TRBD1 covers 7 bases. CDR3 length: 14 amino acids. CDR1 and CDR2 (germline): MNHNY, SVGAGI (reference sequence). The junction had 7 bases not matched to a gene; V was cut back by 5 bases and J by 4 bases.

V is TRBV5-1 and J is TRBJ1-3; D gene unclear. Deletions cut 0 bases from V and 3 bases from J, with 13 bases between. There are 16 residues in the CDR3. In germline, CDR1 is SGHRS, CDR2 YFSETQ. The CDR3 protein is CASSLAGGLFGNTIYF. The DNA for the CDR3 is TGCGCCAGCAGCTTGGCCGGAGGGCTTTTTGGAAACACCATATATTTT. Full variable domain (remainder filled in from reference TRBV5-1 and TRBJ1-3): KAGVTQTPRYLIKTRGQQVTLSCSPISGHRSVSWYQQTPGQGLQFLFEYFSETQRNKGNFPGRFSGRQFSNSRSEMNVSTLELGDSALYLCASSLAGGLFGNTIYFGEGSWLTVV.

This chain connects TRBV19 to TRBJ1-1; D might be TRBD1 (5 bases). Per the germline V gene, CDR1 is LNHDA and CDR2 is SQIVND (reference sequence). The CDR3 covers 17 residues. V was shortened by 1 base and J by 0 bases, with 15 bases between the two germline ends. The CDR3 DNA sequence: TGTGCCAGTAGTATAGTGGTCTGGGGCAGCCTGAACACTGAAGCTTTCTTT. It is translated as CASSIVVWGSLNTEAFF.

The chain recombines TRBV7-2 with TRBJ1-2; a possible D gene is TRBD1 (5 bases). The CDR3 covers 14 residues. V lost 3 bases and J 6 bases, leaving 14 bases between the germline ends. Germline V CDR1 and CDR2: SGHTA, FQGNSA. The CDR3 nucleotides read TGTGCCAGCAGCTTTGGGGCAGGGTCCGATGGCTACACCTTC. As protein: CASSFGAGSDGYTF.